The source of this T cell receptor beta chain is a study of PD-1 blockade in classical Hodgkin lymphoma. Study-wide findings and caveats: Before treatment, complete responders showed about the same diversity as newly diagnosed patients. Healthy donors were reported to have higher baseline TCR diversity than newly diagnosed patients. Although disease activity or prior therapy may be involved, causes of the repertoire differences remain undefined.

TCRdb's copy holds only in-frame clones and misses some; the assay was immunoSEQ multiplex PCR. The data show under 80,000 clones, with about two thirds seen just once and about 9.1% held by the top ten. All patients experienced relapse after autologous stem cell transplantation, and brentuximab vedotin exposure was variable. Patients' outcomes at their best amounted to complete response, partial response or progressive disease. A note on this clone: Antigen: not known.

V lost 6 bases and J lost 9, with 19 bases in between. Germline CDR1 SGHRS, CDR2 YFSETQ. The CDR3 is 14 amino acids. J is TRBJ2-4 and V is TRBV5-1; tentatively, D is TRBD1 or TRBD2 (5 bases each). The receptor was derived from a human donor with classical Hodgkin lymphoma. Specimen: peripheral blood mononuclear cells (PBMCs), collected before the second cycle of nivolumab. The CDR3 DNA reads as TGCGCCAGCACCCGGGGCCCCGACGGGACCATTCAGTACTTC. Translation: CASTRGPDGTIQYF.